Below are 9 T cell receptor beta chains sequenced from a single sample in a study of T cell responses to AZD1222 COVID-19 vaccine. Some clones are missing from TCRdb's copy, which holds only in-frame ones; the method was immunoSEQ multiplex PCR. Among 180,000 or so clones listed, approximately 95% were seen once. Sequences were derived from peripheral blood, sampled 28 days after the second dose of the MenACWY control vaccine. The receptors come from an adult who received the MenACWY meningococcal vaccine as a control.

The rearrangement uses TRBV27 and TRBJ1-2; a possible D gene is TRBD1 (5 bases). CDR3 length: 15 residues. The ends were cut back, 6 bases at V and 7 bases at J, with 21 bases in the middle. Germline-derived CDR1 and CDR2 are MNHEY and SMNVEV (reference sequence). The CDR3 nucleotides read TGTGCCAGCAGCCCCCGGGACGGATCGTGGCGTGGCTACACCTTC. The encoded protein is CASSPRDGSWRGYTF.

CDR3 amino acids: CASSLVGARPTDTQYF. The CDR3 DNA is TGTGCCAGCAGCTTGGTCGGTGCCAGGCCCACAGATACGCAGTATTTT. The genes are TRBV5-5 and TRBJ2-3; D call uncertain. Trimming took off 0 bases at V and 2 bases at J, with 13 bases between the two ends. Germline values: CDR1 SGHKS, CDR2 YYEKEE (reference sequence). The CDR3 contains 16 residues. Full variable domain (missing parts from reference TRBV5-5 and TRBJ2-3): DAGVTQSPTHLIKTRGQQVTLRCSPISGHKSVSWYQQVLGQGPQFIFQYYEKEERGRGNFPDRFSARQFPNYSSELNVNALLLGDSALYLCASSLVGARPTDTQYFGPGTRLTVL.

The CDR3 loop is CASSVGPSSLEQYF. As DNA, the CDR3 is TGTGCCAGCAGCGTAGGGCCGTCCTCCCTCGAGCAGTACTTC. V and J are TRBV9 and TRBJ2-7, with D hard to call. Germline lookup yields CDR1 SGDLS and CDR2 YYNGEE. V lost 0 bases, J lost 6 bases, and 13 bases lay in between. The length of the CDR3 is 14 residues.

The rearrangement joins TRBV6-2 or TRBV6-3 to TRBJ1-1, with 7 nucleotides matching TRBD1. The germline V gene has CDR1 MNHEY and CDR2 SVGEGT. This CDR3 comprises 18 residues. The J segment lost 0 bases and the V segment lost 0 bases, leaving 10 bases of the junction unmatched. The CDR3 sequence is CASSYSMRGQLMNTEAFF. In nucleotides, the CDR3 is TGTGCCAGCAGTTACTCGATGCGGGGACAGCTCATGAACACTGAAGCTTTCTTT.

The CDR3 nucleotides read TGTGCCAGCAGTTACGAGACTTATAGCAATCAGCCCCAGCATTTT. Amino acid sequence: CASSYETYSNQPQHF. The genes are TRBV6-2 or TRBV6-3 and TRBJ1-5; D uncertain. This CDR3 is 15 amino acids long. V gave up 2 bases and J gave up 0 bases, with 8 bases separating them. The germline V gene has CDR1 MNHEY and CDR2 SVGEGT.

The chain joins TRBV3-1 (or the pseudogene TRBV3-2) to TRBJ2-2, with D possibly being TRBD1 or TRBD2 (6 bases each). Germline lookup yields CDR1 LGHDT and CDR2 YNNKEL (reference sequence). V was clipped by 1 base and J by 4 bases, with 16 bases between them. The CDR3 consists of 17 residues. The CDR3 is CASSQGTGGGATGELFF. CDR3 nucleotide sequence: TGTGCCAGCAGCCAAGGCACCGGAGGGGGTGCCACCGGGGAGCTGTTTTTT.

This chain uses TRBV15 with TRBJ1-3, with D unresolved. Between the trimmed V and J ends, which lost 0 bases and 2 bases, there was a span of 14 bases. The CDR3 totals 17 residues. Per the germline V gene, CDR1 is LNHNV and CDR2 is YYDKDF (reference sequence). The CDR3 here is CATSRDKGLRPGNTIYF. The CDR3 DNA reads as TGTGCCACCAGCAGAGATAAAGGGCTTAGACCTGGAAACACCATATATTTT. Drawing the rest from reference TRBV15 and TRBJ1-3, the complete variable domain is DAMVIQNPRYQVTQFGKPVTLSCSQTLNHNVMYWYQQKSSQAPKLLFHYYDKDFNNEADTPDNFQSRRPNTSFCFLDIRSPGLGDTAMYLCATSRDKGLRPGNTIYFGEGSWLTVV.

The chain recombines TRBV7-9 with TRBJ2-2, with D hard to call. Germline V lookup: CDR1 SEHNR, CDR2 FQNEAQ (reference sequence). Trimming removed 9 bases from V and 5 bases from J, with 16 bases in between. This CDR3 is 14 amino acids long. The CDR3 sequence is CASNAQPSTGELFF. In nucleotides, the CDR3 is TGTGCCAGTAACGCACAGCCCTCGACCGGGGAGCTGTTTTTT.

The J gene is TRBJ2-1, the V gene TRBV20-1; TRBD1 might be the D (6 bases). Germline CDR1 and CDR2: DFQATT and SNEGSKA (reference sequence). Trimming removed 3 bases at V and 4 bases at J, with 13 bases between. The CDR3 consists of 14 residues. The CDR3 nucleotides read TGCAGTGCTAGTCGGGACACCGTTTACAATGAGCAGTTCTTC. It translates to CSASRDTVYNEQFF.